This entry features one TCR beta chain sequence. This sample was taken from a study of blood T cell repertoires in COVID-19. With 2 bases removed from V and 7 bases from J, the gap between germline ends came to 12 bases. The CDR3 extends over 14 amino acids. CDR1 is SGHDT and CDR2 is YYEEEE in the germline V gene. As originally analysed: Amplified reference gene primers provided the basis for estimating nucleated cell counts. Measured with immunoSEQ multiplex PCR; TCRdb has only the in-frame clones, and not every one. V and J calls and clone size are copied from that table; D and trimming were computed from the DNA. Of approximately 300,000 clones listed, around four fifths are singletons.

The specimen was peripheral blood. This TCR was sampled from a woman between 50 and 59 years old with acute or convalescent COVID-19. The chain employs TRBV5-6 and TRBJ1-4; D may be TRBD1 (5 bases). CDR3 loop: CASSLGGEGEKLFF. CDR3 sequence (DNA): TGTGCCAGCAGCTTAGGAGGGGAAGGTGAAAAACTGTTTTTT.